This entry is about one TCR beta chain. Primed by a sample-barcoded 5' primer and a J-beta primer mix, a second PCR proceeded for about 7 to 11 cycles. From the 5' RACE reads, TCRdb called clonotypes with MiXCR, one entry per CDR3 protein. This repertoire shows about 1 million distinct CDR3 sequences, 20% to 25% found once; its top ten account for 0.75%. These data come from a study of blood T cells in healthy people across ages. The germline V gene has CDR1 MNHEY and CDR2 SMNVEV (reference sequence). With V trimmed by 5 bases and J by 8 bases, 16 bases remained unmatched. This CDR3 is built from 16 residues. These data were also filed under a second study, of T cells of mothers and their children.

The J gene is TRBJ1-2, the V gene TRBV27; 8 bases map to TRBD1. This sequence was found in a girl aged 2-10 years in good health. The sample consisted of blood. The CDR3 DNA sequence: TGTGCCAGCAGTCTCACACTTTCAGGGGGCGCAAAAGGCTACACCTTC. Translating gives CASSLTLSGGAKGYTF.